The present T cell receptor (beta chain) was sequenced within a study of shared clonotypes between healthy human individuals. Study overall: Per donor, CD8 memory used one plate, CD8 naive used two, CD4 memory used three and CD4 naive used three. Study-wide results and limits: Sharing across four donors was highest in naive CD4 (around 5%) and lowest in memory CD8 (0.4%).

Note on this clone: Its cognate antigen is unknown.

This CDR3 spans 14 amino acids. Germline V gene data show CDR1 as MNHEY and CDR2 as SVGAGI. V lost 5 bases, J lost 6 bases, and 5 bases stayed unmatched. CD8 memory was a combination that joined CD45RO+ cells with CCR7-negative CD45RA+ TemRA cells. Profiling relied on immunoSEQ multiplex PCR, and the TCRdb table lists in-frame clones only, not all of them. The data contain 400,000 or so clones, roughly 96% of them singletons. The J gene is TRBJ2-3, the V gene TRBV6-5; 10 bases agree with TRBD2. The sequence was obtained from a man aged 25 to 40 in good health. The specimen was memory CD8+ T cells sorted from blood. Sample subset: CD45RO+ cells pooled with CCR7-negative TemRA cells. CDR3 coding DNA: TGTGCCAGCAGTCGCCCGGGACTAGCGGATACGCAGTATTTT. As protein: CASSRPGLADTQYF.